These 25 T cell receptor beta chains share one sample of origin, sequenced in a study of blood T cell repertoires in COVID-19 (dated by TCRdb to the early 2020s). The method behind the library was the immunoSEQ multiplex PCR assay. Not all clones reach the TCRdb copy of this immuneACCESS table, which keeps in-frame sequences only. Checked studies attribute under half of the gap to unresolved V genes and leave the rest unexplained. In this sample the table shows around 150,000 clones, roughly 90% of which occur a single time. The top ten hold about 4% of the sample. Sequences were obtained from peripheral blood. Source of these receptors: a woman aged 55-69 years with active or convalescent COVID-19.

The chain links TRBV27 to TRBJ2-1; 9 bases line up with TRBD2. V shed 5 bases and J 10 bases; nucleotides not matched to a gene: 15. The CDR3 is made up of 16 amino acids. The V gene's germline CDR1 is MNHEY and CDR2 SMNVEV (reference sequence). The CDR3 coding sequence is TGTGCCAGCAGTCCAATCCAGGCGGGGGGGCCCAACGAGCAGTTCTTC. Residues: CASSPIQAGGPNEQFF.

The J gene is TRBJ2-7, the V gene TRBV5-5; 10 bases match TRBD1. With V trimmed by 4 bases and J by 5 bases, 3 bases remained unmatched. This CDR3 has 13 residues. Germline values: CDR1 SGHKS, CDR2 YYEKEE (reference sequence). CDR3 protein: CASSIGTGDEQYF. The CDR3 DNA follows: TGTGCCAGCAGCATAGGGACAGGGGACGAGCAGTACTTC.

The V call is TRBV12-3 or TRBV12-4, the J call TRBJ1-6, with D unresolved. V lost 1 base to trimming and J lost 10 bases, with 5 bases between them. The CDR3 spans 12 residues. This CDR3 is CASSLGVSPLHF. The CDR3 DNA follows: TGTGCCAGCAGTTTAGGAGTCTCACCCCTCCACTTT.

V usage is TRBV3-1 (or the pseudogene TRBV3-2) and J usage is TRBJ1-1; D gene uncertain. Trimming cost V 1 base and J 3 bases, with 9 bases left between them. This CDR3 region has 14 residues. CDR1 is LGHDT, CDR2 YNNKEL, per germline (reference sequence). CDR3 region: CASSQGGYYTEAFF. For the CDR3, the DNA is TGTGCCAGCAGCCAAGGAGGGTATTACACTGAAGCTTTCTTT.

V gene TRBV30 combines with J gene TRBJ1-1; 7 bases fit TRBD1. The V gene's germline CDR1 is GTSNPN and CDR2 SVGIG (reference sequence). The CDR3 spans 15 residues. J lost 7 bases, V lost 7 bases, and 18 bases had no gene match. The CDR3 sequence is CALRLIDRYRGEAFF. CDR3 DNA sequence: TGTGCCTTGCGCCTGATCGACCGGTACAGGGGTGAAGCTTTCTTT. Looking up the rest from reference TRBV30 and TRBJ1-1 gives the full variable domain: SQTIHQWPATLVQPVGSPLSLECTVEGTSNPNLYWYRQAAGRGLQLLFYSVGIGQISSEVPQNLSASRPQDRQFILSSKKLLLSDSGFYLCALRLIDRYRGEAFFGQGTRLTVV.

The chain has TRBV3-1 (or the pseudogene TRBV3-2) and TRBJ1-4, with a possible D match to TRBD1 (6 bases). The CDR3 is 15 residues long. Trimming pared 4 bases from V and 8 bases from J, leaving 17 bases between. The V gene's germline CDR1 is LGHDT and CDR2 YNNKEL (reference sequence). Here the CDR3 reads CASSPQGYPDEKLFF. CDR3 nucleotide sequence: TGTGCCAGCAGCCCTCAGGGGTATCCCGACGAAAAACTGTTTTTT.

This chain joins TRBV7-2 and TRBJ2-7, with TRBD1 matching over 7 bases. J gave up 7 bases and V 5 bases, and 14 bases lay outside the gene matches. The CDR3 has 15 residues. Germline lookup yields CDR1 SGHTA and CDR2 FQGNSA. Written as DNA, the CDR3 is TGTGCCAGCAGCGGCTTGTGGCCAGGGGGAATTGAGCAGTACTTC. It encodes CASSGLWPGGIEQYF.

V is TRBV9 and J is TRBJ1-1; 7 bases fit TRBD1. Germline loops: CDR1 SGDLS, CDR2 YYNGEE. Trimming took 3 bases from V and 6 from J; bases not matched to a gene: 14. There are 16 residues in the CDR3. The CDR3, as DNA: TGTGCCAGCAGCGGAGCGATTCAGGACAGGCGCCCTGAAGCTTTCTTT. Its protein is CASSGAIQDRRPEAFF.

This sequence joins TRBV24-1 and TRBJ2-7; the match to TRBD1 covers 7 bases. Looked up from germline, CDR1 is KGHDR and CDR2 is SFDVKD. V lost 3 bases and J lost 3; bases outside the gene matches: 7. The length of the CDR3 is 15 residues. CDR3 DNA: TGTGCCACCAGTGATGTCCCGGGACAGATCTACGAGCAGTACTTC. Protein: CATSDVPGQIYEQYF.

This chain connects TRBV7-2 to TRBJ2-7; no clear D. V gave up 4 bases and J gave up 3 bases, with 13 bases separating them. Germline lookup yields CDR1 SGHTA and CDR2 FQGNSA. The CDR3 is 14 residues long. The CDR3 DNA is TGTGCCAGCAGCTCAACCGTTAACAGCTACGAGCAGTACTTC. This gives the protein CASSSTVNSYEQYF.

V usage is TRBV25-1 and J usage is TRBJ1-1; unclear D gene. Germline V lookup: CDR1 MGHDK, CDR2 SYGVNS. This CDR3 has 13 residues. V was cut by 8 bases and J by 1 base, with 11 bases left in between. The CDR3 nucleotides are TGTGCCAGCCGAGGCAGCAAGAACACTGAAGCTTTCTTT. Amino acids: CASRGSKNTEAFF.

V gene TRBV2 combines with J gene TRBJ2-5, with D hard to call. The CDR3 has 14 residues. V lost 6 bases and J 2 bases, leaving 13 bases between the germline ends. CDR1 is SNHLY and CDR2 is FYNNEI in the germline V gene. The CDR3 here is CASRSGLRQETQYF. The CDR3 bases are TGTGCCAGCAGGAGTGGGCTTCGTCAAGAGACCCAGTACTTC. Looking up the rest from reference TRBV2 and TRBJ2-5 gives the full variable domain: EPEVTQTPSHQVTQMGQEVILRCVPISNHLYFYWYRQILGQKVEFLVSFYNNEISEKSEIFDDQFSVERPDGSNFTLKIRSTKLEDSAMYFCASRSGLRQETQYFGPGTRLLVL.

CDR3 sequence (DNA): TGTGCCAGCAGCTTGCGAGGGCTTGAGAATTCACCCCTCCACTTT. This codes for CASSLRGLENSPLHF. The chain recombines TRBV7-9 with TRBJ1-6, with D unclear. CDR3 length: 15 amino acids. The V and J ends lost 3 bases and 7 bases respectively, with 13 bases between them. CDR1 is SEHNR, CDR2 FQNEAQ, per germline (reference sequence).

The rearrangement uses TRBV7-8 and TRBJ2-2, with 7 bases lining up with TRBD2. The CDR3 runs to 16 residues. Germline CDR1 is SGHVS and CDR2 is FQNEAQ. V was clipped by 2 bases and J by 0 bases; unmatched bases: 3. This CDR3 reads CASSLRRGTNTGELFF. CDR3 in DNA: TGTGCCAGCAGCTTAAGGCGGGGGACGAACACCGGGGAGCTGTTTTTT.

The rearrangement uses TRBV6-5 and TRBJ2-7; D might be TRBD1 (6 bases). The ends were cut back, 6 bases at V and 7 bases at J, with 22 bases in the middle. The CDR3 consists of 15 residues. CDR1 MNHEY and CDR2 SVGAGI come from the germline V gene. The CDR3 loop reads CASSLRAGEIREQYF. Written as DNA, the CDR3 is TGTGCCAGCAGCCTTAGGGCAGGGGAGATTCGGGAGCAGTACTTC.

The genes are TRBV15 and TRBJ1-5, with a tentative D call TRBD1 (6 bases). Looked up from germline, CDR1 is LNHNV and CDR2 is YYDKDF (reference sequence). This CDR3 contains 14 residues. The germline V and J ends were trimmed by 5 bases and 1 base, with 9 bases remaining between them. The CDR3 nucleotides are TGTGCCACCAGCTCTGACAGGAGCAATCAGCCCCAGCATTTT. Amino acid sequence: CATSSDRSNQPQHF.

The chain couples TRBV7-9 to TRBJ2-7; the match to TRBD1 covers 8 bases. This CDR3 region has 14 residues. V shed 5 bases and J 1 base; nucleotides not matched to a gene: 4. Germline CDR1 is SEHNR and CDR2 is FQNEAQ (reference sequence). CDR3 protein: CASSPRQGSYEQYF. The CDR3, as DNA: TGTGCCAGCAGCCCTCGACAGGGGTCCTACGAGCAGTACTTC. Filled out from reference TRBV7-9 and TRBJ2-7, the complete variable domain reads DTGVSQNPRHKITKRGQNVTFRCDPISEHNRLYWYRQTLGQGPEFLTYFQNEAQLEKSRLLSDRFSAERPKGSFSTLEIQRTEQGDSAMYLCASSPRQGSYEQYFGPGTRLTVT.

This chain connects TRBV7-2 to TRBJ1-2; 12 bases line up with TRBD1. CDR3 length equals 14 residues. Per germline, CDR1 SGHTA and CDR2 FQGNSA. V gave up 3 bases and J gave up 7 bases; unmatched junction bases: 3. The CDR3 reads CASSLGQGASGYTF. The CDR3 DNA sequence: TGTGCCAGCAGCTTGGGACAGGGGGCAAGTGGCTACACCTTC.

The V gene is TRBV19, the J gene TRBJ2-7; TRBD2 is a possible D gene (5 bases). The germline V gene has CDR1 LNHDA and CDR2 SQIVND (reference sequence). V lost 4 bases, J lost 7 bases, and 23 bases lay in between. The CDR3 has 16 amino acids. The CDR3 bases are TGTGCCAGTAGTAGAGGGTCTTGGGGAAGATCTAGTGAGCAGTACTTC. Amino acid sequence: CASSRGSWGRSSEQYF.

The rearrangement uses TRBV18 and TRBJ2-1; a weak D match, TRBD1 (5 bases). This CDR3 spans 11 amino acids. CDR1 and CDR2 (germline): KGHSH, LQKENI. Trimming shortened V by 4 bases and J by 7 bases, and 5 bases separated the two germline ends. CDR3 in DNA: TGTGCCAGCTCACAGGGGAATGAGCAGTTCTTC. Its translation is CASSQGNEQFF.

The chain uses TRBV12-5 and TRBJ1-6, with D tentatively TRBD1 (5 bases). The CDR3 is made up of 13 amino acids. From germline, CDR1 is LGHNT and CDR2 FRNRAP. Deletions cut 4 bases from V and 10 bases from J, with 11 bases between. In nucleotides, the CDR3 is TGTGCTAGTGGTTCGGCAGGGAGGTCACCCCTCCACTTT. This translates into CASGSAGRSPLHF.

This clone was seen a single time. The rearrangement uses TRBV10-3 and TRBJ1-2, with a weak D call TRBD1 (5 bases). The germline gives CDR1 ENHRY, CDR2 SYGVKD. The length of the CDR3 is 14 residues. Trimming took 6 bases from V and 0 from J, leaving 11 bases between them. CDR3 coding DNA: TGTGCCATCAGAGGGAAGGGGCCTAACTATGGCTACACCTTC. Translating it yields CAIRGKGPNYGYTF.

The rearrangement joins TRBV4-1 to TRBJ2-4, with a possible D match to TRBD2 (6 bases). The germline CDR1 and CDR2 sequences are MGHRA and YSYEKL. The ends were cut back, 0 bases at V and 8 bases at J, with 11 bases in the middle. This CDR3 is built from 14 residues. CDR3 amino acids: CASSQEEGLDIQYF. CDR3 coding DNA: TGCGCCAGCAGCCAAGAGGAGGGATTGGACATTCAGTACTTC.

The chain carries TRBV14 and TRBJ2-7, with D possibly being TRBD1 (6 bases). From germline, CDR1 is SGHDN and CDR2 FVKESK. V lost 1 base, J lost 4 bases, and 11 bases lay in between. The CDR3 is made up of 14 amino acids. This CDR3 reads CASSQGRGIYEQYF. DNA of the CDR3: TGTGCCAGCAGCCAAGGCAGGGGCATTTACGAGCAGTACTTC.

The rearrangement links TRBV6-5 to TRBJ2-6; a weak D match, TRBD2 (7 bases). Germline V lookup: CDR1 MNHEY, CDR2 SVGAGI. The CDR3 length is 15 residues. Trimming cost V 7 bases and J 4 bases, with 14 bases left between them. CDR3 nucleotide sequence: TGTGCCAGCAACGGAGGGGGGGCAGGGGCCAACGTCCTGACTTTC. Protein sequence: CASNGGGAGANVLTF.